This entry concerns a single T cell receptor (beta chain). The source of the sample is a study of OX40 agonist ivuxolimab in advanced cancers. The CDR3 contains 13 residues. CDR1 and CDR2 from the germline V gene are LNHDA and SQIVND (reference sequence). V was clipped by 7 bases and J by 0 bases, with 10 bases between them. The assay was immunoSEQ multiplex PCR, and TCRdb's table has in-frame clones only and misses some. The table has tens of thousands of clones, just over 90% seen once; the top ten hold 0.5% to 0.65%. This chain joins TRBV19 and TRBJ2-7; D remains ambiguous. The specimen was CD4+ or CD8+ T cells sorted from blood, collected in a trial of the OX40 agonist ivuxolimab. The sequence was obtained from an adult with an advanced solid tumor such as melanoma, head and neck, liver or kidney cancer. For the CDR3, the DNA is TGTGCCAGTATGGGCGCCCTCTCCTACGAGCAGTACTTC. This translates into CASMGALSYEQYF.